The clone carrying this TCR beta chain was counted a few times. This entry comes from a study of human versus mouse CDR3 diversity and MHC coevolution. The overall study: Samples had between 0.6 x 10^7 and 1.6 x 10^7 valid reads.

Germline loops: CDR1 SGHDT, CDR2 YYEEEE. V dropped 0 bases and J dropped 2; count of bases not matched to a gene: 1. This CDR3 is built from 15 residues. Profiling relied on immunoSEQ multiplex PCR, and the TCRdb table lists in-frame clones only, not all of them. The table has tens of thousands of clones, roughly 95% seen once. The source of this sequence is a person aged 25-75 years in good health. This chain connects TRBV5-6 to TRBJ1-3; 8 bases align to TRBD1. Material for sequencing was naive CD4+ T cells from blood. Subset in this sample: CD45RO-negative CD62L-positive naive CD4 T cells. The CDR3 DNA reads TGTGCCAGCAGCTTGGGGACAGGGCCTGGAAACACCATATATTTT. Protein: CASSLGTGPGNTIYF. The complete variable domain, with remaining parts taken from reference TRBV5-6 and TRBJ1-3, reads DAGVTQSPTHLIKTRGQQVTLRCSPKSGHDTVSWYQQALGQGPQFIFQYYEEEERQRGNFPDRFSGHQFPNYSSELNVNALLLGDSALYLCASSLGTGPGNTIYFGEGSWLTVV.